The sequence of this TCR beta chain was determined in a study of T cells in Graves' hyperthyroidism and ophthalmopathy. Amplification yielded TCR beta CDR3 regions, with RNA transcripts as the source. The HTBI primer set served for first-round RT-PCR of the TCR CDR3. TCRdb re-derived calls from the multiplex PCR reads in MiXCR, one entry per CDR3 protein. The sample carries approximately 520,000 distinct CDR3 sequences, less than 25% recorded once. Study results and limitations: Also found in blood were most expanded thyroid clonotypes above 0.001.

When ophthalmopathy did not progress within 18 months, Graves' hyperthyroidism was considered stable. CDR1 is MDHEN, CDR2 SYDVKM, per germline. The CDR3 consists of 14 residues. This clonotype has a handful of counts. Antigen unknown. Relative to the germline gene, one junction end is altered; a read error may explain this. This chain connects TRBV28 to TRBJ1-1; 7 bases line up with TRBD1. This clonotype was sampled from a man younger than 35 with Graves' hyperthyroidism. Sequenced material: blood. The CDR3: CACSTRQGATEAFF. CDR3 DNA: TGTGCCTGCAGTACCCGACAGGGAGCCACTGAAGCTTTCTTT.